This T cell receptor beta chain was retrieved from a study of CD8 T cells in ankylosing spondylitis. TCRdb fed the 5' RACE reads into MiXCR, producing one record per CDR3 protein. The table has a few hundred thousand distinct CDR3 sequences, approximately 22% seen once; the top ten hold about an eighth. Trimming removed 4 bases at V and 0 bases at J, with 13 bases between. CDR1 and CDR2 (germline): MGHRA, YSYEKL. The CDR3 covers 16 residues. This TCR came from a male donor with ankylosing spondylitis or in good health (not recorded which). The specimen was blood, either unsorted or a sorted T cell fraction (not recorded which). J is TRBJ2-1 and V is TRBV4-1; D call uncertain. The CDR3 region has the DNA TGCGCCAGCAGCCTGCTACTGGATAGCTCCTACAATGAGCAGTTCTTC. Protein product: CASSLLLDSSYNEQFF.